Below, 14 T cell receptor beta chains from the same sample are listed, as sequenced in a study of cytomegalovirus exposure and HLA in healthy donors. A multiplex PCR was run with 60 Vbeta primers and 13 Jbeta primers. Method: immunoSEQ multiplex PCR; TCRdb's copy keeps in-frame clones and lacks some. The data contain 60,000 to 75,000 clones, 85% to 90% of them singletons. The sequencing sample was made of PBMCs. These receptors originate from a female donor in good health and CMV-seronegative.

This chain's CDR3 is CASSQRTGGRQNQPQHF. CDR3 DNA: TGCGCCAGCAGTCAGAGGACAGGGGGCCGGCAAAATCAGCCCCAGCATTTT. The J gene is TRBJ1-5, the V gene TRBV23-1; TRBD1 aligns across 11 bases. TRBV23-1 is reported as an ORF; its role is uncertain. Trimming cost V 3 bases and J 4 bases; bases outside gene matches: 8. The length of the CDR3 is 17 residues.

The rearrangement joins TRBV7-2 to TRBJ2-3; D possibly corresponds to TRBD1 (6 bases). V dropped 3 bases and J dropped 4 bases, with 14 bases sitting between them. The CDR3 extends over 15 amino acids. Germline-derived CDR1 and CDR2 are SGHTA and FQGNSA. The CDR3 nucleotides are TGTGCCAGCAGCTTCGCACAGGGTCCATCAGATACGCAGTATTTT. Protein product: CASSFAQGPSDTQYF.

V is TRBV10-3 and J is TRBJ2-3; D possibly corresponds to TRBD2 (5 bases). V lost 4 bases, J lost 2 bases, and 16 bases lay in between. This CDR3 comprises 16 residues. Germline V CDR1 and CDR2: ENHRY, SYGVKD. The CDR3 DNA is TGTGCCATCAGTGGTCGAGGGAGCTCCCCCACAGATACGCAGTATTTT. It is translated as CAISGRGSSPTDTQYF.

The chain is built from TRBV7-9 and TRBJ1-4; 9 positions match TRBD1. Trimming at V came to 0 bases and at J to 6 bases, leaving 2 bases not matched to a gene. Per the germline V gene, CDR1 is SEHNR and CDR2 is FQNEAQ (reference sequence). This CDR3 spans 15 amino acids. CDR3 amino acids: CASSLADRGDEKLFF. DNA of the CDR3: TGTGCCAGCAGCTTAGCCGACAGGGGGGATGAAAAACTGTTTTTT.

The chain joins TRBV9 to TRBJ1-6, with D perhaps matching TRBD1 (6 bases). Germline V gene lookup returns CDR1 SGDLS and CDR2 YYNGEE. This CDR3 is 14 amino acids long. With 2 bases removed from V and 8 bases from J, the gap between germline ends came to 11 bases. The CDR3 loop reads CASSVRGQDSPLHF. The CDR3 DNA reads TGTGCCAGCAGCGTCAGGGGTCAAGATTCACCCCTCCACTTT. The whole variable domain, remainder taken from reference TRBV9 and TRBJ1-6, is DSGVTQTPKHLITATGQRVTLRCSPRSGDLSVYWYQQSLDQGLQFLIQYYNGEERAKGNILERFSAQQFPDLHSELNLSSLELGDSALYFCASSVRGQDSPLHFGNGTRLTVT.

The genes are TRBV5-6 and TRBJ1-4; TRBD1 aligns across 7 bases. The J segment lost 5 bases and the V segment lost 4 bases, leaving 8 bases of the junction unmatched. Germline V gene data show CDR1 as SGHDT and CDR2 as YYEEEE. CDR3 size: 15 residues. DNA for the CDR3: TGTGCCAGCAGCGCCTTGGACAGGACGAATGAAAAACTGTTTTTT. Translation: CASSALDRTNEKLFF.

The V call is TRBV6-5, the J call TRBJ1-2; D gene ambiguous. The CDR3 is 13 amino acids. V was pared by 4 bases and J by 2 bases, with 8 bases between. Germline lookup yields CDR1 MNHEY and CDR2 SVGAGI. The CDR3 region has the DNA TGTGCCAGCAGTTTGGAGGGAAACTATGGCTACACCTTC. Translating it yields CASSLEGNYGYTF.

This CDR3 is CASSLPGVTEAFF. CDR3 sequence (DNA): TGCGCCAGCAGCTTGCCCGGGGTAACTGAAGCTTTCTTT. The chain has TRBV5-1 and TRBJ1-1; unclear D gene. Looked up from germline, CDR1 is SGHRS and CDR2 is YFSETQ. The CDR3 totals 13 residues. Deletions cut 1 base from V and 5 bases from J, with 9 bases between.

The chain is built from TRBV19 and TRBJ2-7; D may be TRBD2 (5 bases). In germline, CDR1 is LNHDA, CDR2 SQIVND (reference sequence). This CDR3 comprises 16 residues. V lost 5 bases and J 5 bases, leaving 22 bases between the germline ends. CDR3 protein: CASSARAGIRPHEQYF. CDR3 sequence (DNA): TGTGCCAGTAGTGCTCGGGCGGGCATCCGGCCCCACGAGCAGTACTTC.

The J gene is TRBJ2-7, the V gene TRBV18, with 8 bases lining up with TRBD2. Germline-derived CDR1 and CDR2 are KGHSH and LQKENI. After removal of 2 bases from V and 2 bases from J, the junction contained 5 bases not matched to a gene. The CDR3 totals 15 residues. The CDR3 DNA reads TGTGCCAGCTCACCAGGGCGGGGGGAGACCTACGAGCAGTACTTC. Translated, it gives CASSPGRGETYEQYF.

The chain carries TRBV7-9 and TRBJ2-7; D possibly corresponds to TRBD1 (5 bases). Germline V gene lookup returns CDR1 SEHNR and CDR2 FQNEAQ (reference sequence). The CDR3 extends over 15 amino acids. Trimming took 6 bases from V and 2 from J, leaving 17 bases between them. CDR3 bases: TGTGCCAGCAGTTCGGCGTCCATAGGGGCCTACGAGCAGTACTTC. Its protein product is CASSSASIGAYEQYF.

This rearrangement joins TRBV18 to TRBJ1-1; the D gene is possibly TRBD1 (5 bases). The CDR3 has 13 amino acids. Germline V gene data show CDR1 as KGHSH and CDR2 as LQKENI. The germline V and J ends were trimmed by 3 bases and 5 bases, with 10 bases remaining between them. The CDR3 reads CASSPSGGTEAFF. The CDR3 DNA reads as TGTGCCAGCTCACCGTCGGGGGGAACTGAAGCTTTCTTT. The variable domain in full, with the rest retrieved from reference TRBV18 and TRBJ1-1, is NAGVMQNPRHLVRRRGQEARLRCSPMKGHSHVYWYRQLPEEGLKFMVYLQKENIIDESGMPKERFSAEFPKEGPSILRIQQVVRGDSAAYFCASSPSGGTEAFFGQGTRLTVV.

This chain uses TRBV5-1 with TRBJ2-7; D ambiguous. Per the germline V gene, CDR1 is SGHRS and CDR2 is YFSETQ. This CDR3 is built from 13 residues. V lost 1 base to trimming and J lost 6 bases, with 11 bases between them. DNA of the CDR3: TGCGCCAGCAGCTTGTCAGGCGTCGGCGAGCAGTACTTC. Amino acid sequence: CASSLSGVGEQYF. Full variable domain (missing parts from reference TRBV5-1 and TRBJ2-7): KAGVTQTPRYLIKTRGQQVTLSCSPISGHRSVSWYQQTPGQGLQFLFEYFSETQRNKGNFPGRFSGRQFSNSRSEMNVSTLELGDSALYLCASSLSGVGEQYFGPGTRLTVT.

The chain couples TRBV7-2 to TRBJ2-7, with 9 bases matching TRBD2. Per germline, CDR1 SGHTA and CDR2 FQGNSA. The CDR3 loop spans 17 amino acids. The junction had 16 bases not matched to a gene; V was cut back by 5 bases and J by 5 bases. The chain's CDR3 is CASSPRGSGSFVDEQYF. The CDR3 DNA reads as TGTGCCAGCAGCCCCCGAGGTAGCGGGAGTTTCGTCGACGAGCAGTACTTC.